These 27 T cell receptor beta chains originate from one sample sequenced in a study of cytomegalovirus exposure and HLA in healthy donors. Primers: 60 Vbeta forward and 13 Jbeta reverse. Produced via immunoSEQ multiplex PCR; TCRdb's table is partial and in-frame only. This sample has 170,000 or so clones, with around 80% found just once. The sequencing input was PBMCs. The receptors derive from a woman aged 40 to 50 in good health and CMV-seronegative.

The V gene is TRBV19, the J gene TRBJ1-5; D gene ambiguous. Trimming shortened V by 3 bases and J by 5 bases, and 17 bases separated the two germline ends. Germline V gives CDR1 LNHDA, CDR2 SQIVND (reference sequence). The CDR3 length is 16 residues. The CDR3 sequence: CASSIGRLGSYQPQHF. The CDR3 DNA is TGTGCCAGTAGTATTGGGAGACTTGGCAGCTATCAGCCCCAGCATTTT.

This clone turned up a few times. The chain uses TRBV7-2 and TRBJ1-5; 10 positions agree with TRBD1. Germline CDR1 reads SGHTA; CDR2 reads FQGNSA. The CDR3 covers 16 residues. The J segment lost 6 bases and the V segment lost 1 base, leaving 6 bases of the junction unmatched. CDR3 DNA sequence: TGTGCCAGCAGCTTAGTTGCGGGACAGGGGTCTCAGCCCCAGCATTTT. As protein: CASSLVAGQGSQPQHF.

The V and J genes are TRBV5-1 and TRBJ2-2, with 10 bases identical to TRBD2. Germline V gene lookup returns CDR1 SGHRS and CDR2 YFSETQ. The V and J ends lost 4 bases and 1 base, in that order; junction bases with no gene match: 4. The CDR3 has 16 residues. The CDR3 DNA sequence: TGCGCCAGCAGCCGGCTAGCGGGGGAGAACACCGGGGAGCTGTTTTTT. It yields the protein CASSRLAGENTGELFF.

V and J are TRBV19 and TRBJ2-2, with TRBD2 matching 8 bases. Losses at the gene ends were 3 bases for V and 5 bases for J; bases not matched to a gene: 5. CDR1 and CDR2 from the germline V gene are LNHDA and SQIVND (reference sequence). CDR3 length: 15 residues. This CDR3 is CASSMRGAGTGELFF. The CDR3 nucleotides read TGTGCCAGTAGTATGCGGGGGGCCGGGACCGGGGAGCTGTTTTTT.

The V and J genes are TRBV5-6 and TRBJ2-6; 8 bases fit TRBD1. Germline lookup yields CDR1 SGHDT and CDR2 YYEEEE. This CDR3 has 16 residues. Trimming cost V 4 bases and J 3 bases; bases outside gene matches: 6. DNA for the CDR3: TGTGCCAGCAGCCTCCCGACAGGGGTTGGGGCCAACGTCCTGACTTTC. Translated: CASSLPTGVGANVLTF.

The chain is built from TRBV6-1 and TRBJ2-5; no clear D. Germline V lookup: CDR1 MNHNS, CDR2 SASEGT. The CDR3 has 13 amino acids. Trimming took off 6 bases at V and 1 base at J, with 9 bases between the two ends. The CDR3 is CASRWSVQETQYF. CDR3 bases: TGTGCCAGCAGGTGGTCGGTCCAAGAGACCCAGTACTTC.

The chain uses TRBV4-3 and TRBJ1-6, with D unresolved. This CDR3 contains 14 residues. Germline V lookup: CDR1 LGHNA, CDR2 YSLEER. V was trimmed by 5 bases and J by 11 bases, leaving 16 bases between them. CDR3 nucleotide sequence: TGCGCCAGCAGCTTAACCCCCCGTGAGCCACCCCTCCACTTT. This encodes CASSLTPREPPLHF.

The J gene is TRBJ1-1, the V gene TRBV5-1, with 8 bases aligning to TRBD1. CDR1 SGHRS and CDR2 YFSETQ come from the germline V gene. The V gene end was trimmed by 4 bases and the J gene end by 0 bases; junction bases not matched to a gene: 5. The CDR3 covers 15 residues. The CDR3 sequence: CASSQGAGLNTEAFF. CDR3 nucleotide sequence: TGCGCCAGCAGCCAGGGGGCTGGATTGAACACTGAAGCTTTCTTT.

This clone was observed a few times. The CDR3 sequence is CASSENTGLGTEAFF. CDR3 DNA sequence: TGCGCCAGCAGTGAGAATACAGGGCTTGGCACTGAAGCTTTCTTT. This chain links TRBV10-1 with TRBJ1-1, with D possibly matching TRBD1 (6 bases). Trimming left V 2 bases short and J 4 bases short, with 14 bases between. CDR1 and CDR2 (germline): WNHNN, SYGVQD (reference sequence). This CDR3 contains 15 residues.

The chain carries TRBV5-1 and TRBJ2-5; TRBD1 aligns across 12 bases. The J segment lost 5 bases and the V segment lost 4 bases, leaving 3 bases of the junction unmatched. Germline loops: CDR1 SGHRS, CDR2 YFSETQ. The CDR3 contains 14 residues. The CDR3 region has the DNA TGCGCCAGCAGCACGGGACAGGGGGCTGAGACCCAGTACTTC. This encodes CASSTGQGAETQYF.

The J gene is TRBJ1-3, the V gene TRBV21-1. TRBV21-1 is marked as a pseudogene. The CDR3 consists of 12 residues. CDR3 coding DNA: TGTGCCAGCAGCACGAACGGGGTATCCATATATTTT. Its protein is CASSTNGVSIYF.

This clone was found a few times. This chain connects TRBV6-1 to TRBJ1-4; 7 bases fit TRBD1. The V gene end was trimmed by 7 bases and the J gene end by 5 bases; junction bases not matched to a gene: 10. This CDR3 is 15 amino acids long. Germline V gene lookup returns CDR1 MNHNS and CDR2 SASEGT. As DNA, the CDR3 is TGTGCCAGCAACCCACTTGGACAGGAGAATGAAAAACTGTTTTTT. Its protein is CASNPLGQENEKLFF.

The chain uses TRBV11-3 and TRBJ2-1; D possibly corresponds to TRBD2 (5 bases). This CDR3 has 14 amino acids. Per germline, CDR1 SGHNT and CDR2 YENEEA. Trimming cost V 8 bases and J 3 bases, with 14 bases left between them. This CDR3 is CASAASTGYNEQFF. CDR3 DNA sequence: TGTGCCAGCGCAGCTAGCACTGGCTACAATGAGCAGTTCTTC.

V usage is TRBV15 and J usage is TRBJ1-2; 9 positions match TRBD1. CDR3 size: 14 residues. Looked up from germline, CDR1 is LNHNV and CDR2 is YYDKDF (reference sequence). Trimming took 3 bases from V and 3 from J; bases not matched to a gene: 2. The DNA of the CDR3 is TGTGCCACCAGCAGGGACAGGGGTGACTATGGCTACACCTTC. Translated: CATSRDRGDYGYTF.

The chain uses TRBV6-1 and TRBJ1-3, with D possibly matching TRBD1 (5 bases). The CDR3 is 14 amino acids. CDR1 and CDR2 (germline): MNHNS, SASEGT. The germline V and J ends were trimmed by 7 bases and 0 bases, with 10 bases remaining between them. The CDR3 is CASKTGDSGNTIYF. In DNA, the CDR3 is TGTGCCAGCAAAACAGGCGACTCTGGAAACACCATATATTTT.

This chain connects TRBV10-3 to TRBJ2-7; the match to TRBD1 covers 7 bases. The CDR3 runs to 16 residues. CDR1 is ENHRY, CDR2 SYGVKD, per germline. J gave up 2 bases and V 10 bases, and 17 bases lay outside the gene matches. The chain's CDR3 is CATQPSSRDSPYEQYF. The CDR3 DNA reads TGTGCCACCCAACCCTCGTCACGGGACAGCCCCTACGAGCAGTACTTC.

The chain recombines TRBV7-9 with TRBJ2-1, with TRBD1 identical over 7 bases. J was trimmed by 4 bases and V by 5 bases; bases with no gene match: 8. CDR3 length: 15 residues. Germline V gene sequence: CDR1 SEHNR, CDR2 FQNEAQ (reference sequence). CDR3 sequence: CASSQASGGYNEQFF. CDR3 sequence (DNA): TGTGCCAGCAGCCAAGCCTCAGGGGGTTACAATGAGCAGTTCTTC.

The genes are TRBV5-8 and TRBJ1-2; a possible D gene is TRBD1 (6 bases). The CDR3 spans 16 residues. Trimming took 2 bases from V and 0 from J, leaving 14 bases between them. Germline V gene data show CDR1 as SGHTS and CDR2 as YDEGEE. The CDR3 reads CASSLTGGLPNYGYTF. CDR3 nucleotide sequence: TGTGCCAGCAGCTTAACGGGGGGGCTCCCTAACTATGGCTACACCTTC. Together with reference TRBV5-8 and TRBJ1-2, the CDR3 gives the full variable domain: EAGVTQSPTHLIKTRGQQATLRCSPISGHTSVYWYQQALGLGLQFLLWYDEGEERNRGNFPPRFSGRQFPNYSSELNVNALELEDSALYLCASSLTGGLPNYGYTFGSGTRLTVV.

V usage is TRBV9 and J usage is TRBJ2-7, with D perhaps TRBD2 (5 bases). In germline, CDR1 is SGDLS, CDR2 YYNGEE. The CDR3 runs to 15 residues. V shed 0 bases and J shed 0 bases, with 10 bases lying between them. CDR3 bases: TGTGCCAGCAGCGTAGTCTCCGGGGACTCCTACGAGCAGTACTTC. Translating it yields CASSVVSGDSYEQYF. Full variable domain (outside the CDR3, taken from reference TRBV9 and TRBJ2-7): DSGVTQTPKHLITATGQRVTLRCSPRSGDLSVYWYQQSLDQGLQFLIQYYNGEERAKGNILERFSAQQFPDLHSELNLSSLELGDSALYFCASSVVSGDSYEQYFGPGTRLTVT.

In its sample, this clone was seen once. The CDR3 DNA reads TGTGCCAGCAGTTTAGAGGCTAGCAGCTCCTACGAGCAGTACTTC. This codes for CASSLEASSSYEQYF. The chain recombines TRBV27 with TRBJ2-7; a weak D match, TRBD2 (5 bases). The CDR3 consists of 15 residues. Germline V gene lookup returns CDR1 MNHEY and CDR2 SMNVEV (reference sequence). Trimming cost V 2 bases and J 0 bases, with 11 bases left between them.

The J gene is TRBJ2-2, the V gene TRBV11-3; 7 bases map to TRBD1. CDR3 length equals 13 residues. With 5 bases clipped from V and 8 bases from J, the junction kept 5 bases outside the gene matches. Germline V gene data show CDR1 as SGHNT and CDR2 as YENEEA. The CDR3 coding sequence is TGTGCCAGCAGCCCGCGACAGGGAGGGGAGCTGTTTTTT. It codes for CASSPRQGGELFF.

This chain connects TRBV19 to TRBJ2-1, with TRBD1 matching 12 bases. Germline CDR1 LNHDA, CDR2 SQIVND (reference sequence). With 4 bases clipped from V and 8 bases from J, the junction kept 6 bases outside the gene matches. The CDR3 has 15 residues. CDR3 protein: CASSTGTGGFYEQFF. The CDR3 region has the DNA TGTGCCAGTAGTACCGGGACAGGGGGCTTCTATGAGCAGTTCTTC.

In this sample, this clone turned up a few times. The rearrangement joins TRBV2 to TRBJ1-5; possibly TRBD1 for D (6 bases). V was pared by 4 bases and J by 0 bases, with 10 bases between. Per the germline V gene, CDR1 is SNHLY and CDR2 is FYNNEI. The CDR3 contains 15 residues. The CDR3 nucleotides are TGTGCCAGCAGTGCGAAGGACAGTAGCAATCAGCCCCAGCATTTT. Protein sequence: CASSAKDSSNQPQHF.

This rearrangement joins TRBV18 to TRBJ2-1; 7 nucleotides match TRBD1. The germline CDR1 and CDR2 sequences are KGHSH and LQKENI. The V gene end was trimmed by 2 bases and the J gene end by 6 bases; junction bases not matched to a gene: 16. This CDR3 comprises 18 residues. The CDR3 DNA follows: TGTGCCAGCTCACCAAACCAGATAGGGACAGCGGCTCGCAATGAGCAGTTCTTC. It encodes CASSPNQIGTAARNEQFF.

The chain recombines TRBV14 with TRBJ2-1; 11 bases line up with TRBD2. This CDR3 has 16 residues. Germline loops: CDR1 SGHDN, CDR2 FVKESK. Trimming removed 0 bases from V and 8 bases from J; junction bases left unmatched: 6. CDR3 DNA sequence: TGTGCCAGCAGCCAAGATTTGCTAGCGGGAGGCGATGAGCAGTTCTTC. This codes for CASSQDLLAGGDEQFF.

The chain has TRBV6-6 and TRBJ2-3, with D tentatively TRBD1 (6 bases). V was clipped by 6 bases and J by 0 bases, with 16 bases between them. CDR3 length equals 16 residues. Germline CDR1 and CDR2: MNHNY and SVGAGI (reference sequence). The CDR3 DNA sequence: TGTGCCAGCAGCCAAAAACCTAGGGGGAGCACAGATACGCAGTATTTT. Translated: CASSQKPRGSTDTQYF.

CDR3 in DNA: TGCGCCAGCAGCCTGGCCGGGACAGAGAACTACGAGCAGTACTTC. Protein sequence: CASSLAGTENYEQYF. The V and J genes are TRBV4-1 and TRBJ2-7; 7 positions match TRBD1. CDR3 length: 15 amino acids. Germline V gene data show CDR1 as MGHRA and CDR2 as YSYEKL. V lost 4 bases, J lost 3 bases, and 9 bases stayed unmatched.